This is a list of T cell receptor beta chains from one sample in a study of patients and donors after allogeneic stem cell transplantation. TCRdb passed the RT-PCR reads through MiXCR, listing each CDR3 protein once. The table lists approximately 160,000 distinct CDR3 sequences, roughly 31% of them singletons. The sample comprised blood, either unsorted or a sorted T cell fraction (not recorded which). Receptors were obtained from a human donor who was either an allogeneic HSCT recipient or a stem cell or donor lymphocyte infusion donor (not recorded which). It is not recorded whose cells these are; they may come from a transplant donor. Both conserved end residues are part of each CDR3. Each record gives: J gene, clone size, D gene, V gene, CDR3 DNA, CDR3 protein. D genes are given only for firm matches. Rows may omit the clone size; those that give it use once, few, many or a size class.

J: TRBJ2-1
size: few
D: TRBD2
V: TRBV6-4
DNA: TGTGCCAGCAGTGCACTAGCGGGTACCTACAATGAGCAGTTCTTC
CDR3: CASSALAGTYNEQFF

J: TRBJ1-2
size: few
D: NA
V: TRBV20-1
DNA: TGCAGTGCCCGCCCCAGCTCTAACTATGGCTACACCTTC
CDR3: CSARPSSNYGYTF

J: TRBJ2-1
size: NA
D: TRBD2
V: TRBV29-1
DNA: TGCAGCGCTCAACTAGCGGGAGATGAGCAGTTCTTC
CDR3: CSAQLAGDEQFF

J: TRBJ2-2
size: few
D: NA
V: TRBV27
DNA: TGTGCCAGCAGTTTATCCCTGACGGGCACCGGGGAGCTGTTTTTT
CDR3: CASSLSLTGTGELFF

J: TRBJ1-6
size: many
D: NA
V: TRBV7-2
DNA: TGTGCCAGCAGCTCTAGGTCACCCCTCCACTTT
CDR3: CASSSRSPLHF

J: TRBJ2-3
size: NA
D: NA
V: TRBV7-9
DNA: TGTGCCAGCAGCTTAGAAGTGCAGTATTTT
CDR3: CASSLEVQYF

J: TRBJ1-6
size: few
D: NA
V: TRBV7-2
DNA: TGTGCCAGCAGCCTTTCCCAGGCTTATAATTCACCCCTCCACTTT
CDR3: CASSLSQAYNSPLHF

J: TRBJ1-6
size: many
D: NA
V: TRBV2
DNA: TGTGCCAGCGGCGACAACGAACATTCACCCCTCCACTTT
CDR3: CASGDNEHSPLHF

J: TRBJ2-3
size: few
D: NA
V: TRBV20-1
DNA: TGCAGTGCTCCTCGGTCCCTTAGCACAGATACGCAGTATTTT
CDR3: CSAPRSLSTDTQYF

J: TRBJ1-2
size: NA
D: TRBD1
V: TRBV20-1
DNA: TGCAGTGCGGACGGGACAGGGGGCGGACTGGGGAATGGCTACACCTTC
CDR3: CSADGTGGGLGNGYTF